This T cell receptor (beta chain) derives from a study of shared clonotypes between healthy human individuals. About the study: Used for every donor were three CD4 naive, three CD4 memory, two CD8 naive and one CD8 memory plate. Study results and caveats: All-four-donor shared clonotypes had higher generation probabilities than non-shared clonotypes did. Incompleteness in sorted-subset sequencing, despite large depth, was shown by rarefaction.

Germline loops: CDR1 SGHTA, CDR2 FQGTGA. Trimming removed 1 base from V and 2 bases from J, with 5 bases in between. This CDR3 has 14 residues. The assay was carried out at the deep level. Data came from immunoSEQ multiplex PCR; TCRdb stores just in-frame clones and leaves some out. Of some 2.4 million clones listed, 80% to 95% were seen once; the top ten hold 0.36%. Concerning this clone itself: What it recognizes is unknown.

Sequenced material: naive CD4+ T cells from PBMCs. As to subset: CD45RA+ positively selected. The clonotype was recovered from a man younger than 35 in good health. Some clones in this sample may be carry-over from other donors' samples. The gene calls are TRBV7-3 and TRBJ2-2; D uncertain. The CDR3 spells CASSLKPNTGELFF. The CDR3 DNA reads TGTGCCAGCAGCTTAAAACCAAACACCGGGGAGCTGTTTTTT.